The 20 T cell receptor beta chains below all came from one sample that was sequenced in a study of shared clonotypes between healthy human individuals. Measured with immunoSEQ multiplex PCR; TCRdb has only the in-frame clones, and not every one. The sample lists roughly 1 million clones, around three quarters seen once, with more than 0.5% in the top ten. Sequencing was done on a sample of memory CD4+ T cells from PBMCs. The subset was: CD45RA-negative fraction. The receptor source for this set is a man aged 18 to 30 in good health. Some clones in this sample may be carry-over from other donors' samples.

The chain joins TRBV5-1 to TRBJ2-1; D is unclear. CDR1 SGHRS and CDR2 YFSETQ come from the germline V gene. V dropped 0 bases and J dropped 5 bases, with 6 bases sitting between them. This CDR3 contains 13 residues. CDR3 coding DNA: TGCGCCAGCAGCTTGGGGAAAAACAATGAGCAGTTCTTC. This translates into CASSLGKNNEQFF.

The chain carries TRBV28 and TRBJ2-5, with 7 bases lining up with TRBD2. The germline V gene has CDR1 MDHEN and CDR2 SYDVKM. The CDR3 runs 15 residues. After removal of 6 bases from V and 1 base from J, the junction contained 8 bases not matched to a gene. CDR3 in amino acids: CASRHSGEGQETQYF. The CDR3 nucleotides are TGTGCCAGCAGACACTCTGGGGAGGGCCAAGAGACCCAGTACTTC.

This clone was counted only a few times. V and J are TRBV9 and TRBJ2-7, with no clear D. Germline V gene lookup returns CDR1 SGDLS and CDR2 YYNGEE. The CDR3 totals 13 residues. The V and J ends lost 0 bases and 6 bases respectively, with 10 bases between them. The CDR3 here is CASSVGIFGEQYF. The CDR3, as DNA: TGTGCCAGCAGCGTAGGCATCTTCGGCGAGCAGTACTTC.

CDR3 sequence (DNA): TGCGCCAGCAGCCTCGGATCAGGGAGCCGTCCAGATACGCAGTATTTT. Encoded protein: CASSLGSGSRPDTQYF. The gene calls are TRBV5-1 and TRBJ2-3; D is possibly TRBD1 or TRBD2 (5 bases each). The CDR3 is 16 residues long. CDR1 and CDR2 (germline): SGHRS, YFSETQ. Trimming left V 4 bases short and J 4 bases short, with 19 bases between.

This clone was observed a handful of times. Within the sample, other DNA sequences also encode this same CDR3. The V and J genes are TRBV20-1 and TRBJ1-2; D not resolved. V lost 3 bases, J lost 5 bases, and 1 base lay in between. Germline assignment: CDR1 DFQATT and CDR2 SNEGSKA (reference sequence). The CDR3 has 9 amino acids. The CDR3 reads CSASYGYTF. CDR3 DNA sequence: TGCAGTGCTAGTTATGGCTACACCTTC.

The V gene is TRBV6-5, the J gene TRBJ1-4, with D possibly TRBD1 on 5 matching bases. V was pared by 2 bases and J by 7 bases, with 14 bases between. CDR1 is MNHEY and CDR2 is SVGAGI in the germline V gene. The CDR3 extends over 15 amino acids. CDR3 bases: TGTGCCAGCAGTTACACAGGTCAGGGAGGTGAAAAACTGTTTTTT. This gives the protein CASSYTGQGGEKLFF.

The genes are TRBV5-1 and TRBJ1-3; 7 nucleotides align to TRBD1. The CDR3 is 17 amino acids. The ends lost 4 bases at V and 0 bases at J; junction bases unmatched: 10. Germline assignment: CDR1 SGHRS and CDR2 YFSETQ. The DNA for the CDR3 is TGCGCCAGCAGCACTCGGACAGGCGCTCGCTCTGGAAACACCATATATTTT. Amino acids: CASSTRTGARSGNTIYF.

This clone showed up just a few times. This chain links TRBV14 with TRBJ2-1, with D possibly being TRBD1 (5 bases). V gave up 5 bases and J gave up 5 bases, with 7 bases separating them. Per germline, CDR1 SGHDN and CDR2 FVKESK. The CDR3 has 12 residues. The CDR3 loop reads CASSGAHNEQFF. The CDR3 DNA follows: TGTGCCAGCAGCGGGGCCCACAATGAGCAGTTCTTC.

CDR3 protein: CSVARDSTSTDTQYF. CDR3 bases: TGCAGCGTTGCCCGGGACAGCACTAGCACAGATACGCAGTATTTT. The J gene is TRBJ2-3, the V gene TRBV29-1; 7 bases are shared with TRBD1. CDR1 is SQVTM and CDR2 is ANQGSEA in the germline V gene. The CDR3 covers 15 residues. V trimming: 4 bases; J trimming: 0 bases; junction bases outside the gene matches: 7.

V is TRBV5-5 and J is TRBJ1-2, with unresolved D. Per germline, CDR1 SGHKS and CDR2 YYEKEE (reference sequence). The ends were cut back, 1 base at V and 0 bases at J, with 7 bases in the middle. This CDR3 is built from 14 residues. CDR3 protein: CASSLPGSNYGYTF. The CDR3 region has the DNA TGTGCCAGCAGCTTGCCAGGATCTAACTATGGCTACACCTTC.

The chain joins TRBV5-1 to TRBJ1-1; maybe TRBD1 (6 bases). This CDR3 is built from 14 residues. Trimming took 4 bases from V and 2 from J, leaving 12 bases between them. Per germline, CDR1 SGHRS and CDR2 YFSETQ. The CDR3 nucleotides are TGCGCCAGCAGCCCTGACAGGTTAAACACTGAAGCTTTCTTT. This translates into CASSPDRLNTEAFF.

As concerns this clone: The same CDR3 can be traced to other DNA sequences in this sample. The V call is TRBV5-6, the J call TRBJ2-3, with TRBD2 matching over 7 bases. Looked up from germline, CDR1 is SGHDT and CDR2 is YYEEEE. Trimming at V came to 8 bases and at J to 1 base, leaving 7 bases not matched to a gene. The CDR3 extends over 14 amino acids. Here the CDR3 reads CASSSGGGTDTQYF. DNA of the CDR3: TGTGCCAGTTCTAGCGGAGGGGGCACAGATACGCAGTATTTT.

This clone has at least ten counts. The chain recombines TRBV5-8 with TRBJ1-5; D is undetermined. The CDR3 runs 15 residues. Germline CDR1 SGHTS, CDR2 YDEGEE. The V gene lost 2 bases and the J gene lost 7 bases, with 16 bases spanning the gap. The DNA for the CDR3 is TGTGCCAGCAGCTTATTAATCCAAGGAGGACAGCCCCAGCATTTT. Translating gives CASSLLIQGGQPQHF.

In the case of this clone: Mismatch with germline at one junction end may stem from a read error. The gene calls are TRBV5-6 and TRBJ1-1; D is ambiguous. Per germline, CDR1 SGHDT and CDR2 YYEEEE. The length of the CDR3 is 11 residues. In DNA, the CDR3 is TGTGCCAGCAGCCGAGACGATTTAAATATCTTT. As protein: CASSRDDLNIF.

This chain connects TRBV29-1 to TRBJ2-7, with D perhaps being TRBD1 or TRBD2 (5 bases each). The germline gives CDR1 SQVTM, CDR2 ANQGSEA. CDR3 length equals 11 residues. V was clipped by 7 bases and J by 7 bases, with 14 bases between them. The CDR3 DNA reads as TGCAGCGGCGGACAAGGAGGTGAGCAGTACTTC. It yields the protein CSGGQGGEQYF.

This chain uses TRBV6-1 with TRBJ2-3; TRBD1 is a possible D gene (8 bases). Trimming left V 0 bases short and J 0 bases short, with 16 bases between. Germline assignment: CDR1 MNHNS and CDR2 SASEGT. This CDR3 region has 18 residues. The CDR3 is CASSEAHRGGPSTDTQYF. The CDR3 DNA sequence: TGTGCCAGCAGTGAAGCGCACAGGGGGGGGCCGAGCACAGATACGCAGTATTTT.

This sequence joins TRBV27 and TRBJ1-1; 8 positions match TRBD1. After removal of 5 bases from V and 1 base from J, the junction contained 6 bases not matched to a gene. The CDR3 sequence is 15 residues long. CDR1 and CDR2 (germline): MNHEY, SMNVEV (reference sequence). The CDR3 DNA reads TGTGCCAGCAGTCAAAACGGACAGGGGAACACTGAAGCTTTCTTT. Its translation: CASSQNGQGNTEAFF.

The J gene is TRBJ2-7, the V gene TRBV28; D possibly corresponds to TRBD2 (6 bases). This CDR3 is 15 amino acids long. The ends were cut back, 8 bases at V and 1 base at J, with 18 bases in the middle. Germline CDR1 MDHEN, CDR2 SYDVKM. The CDR3 coding sequence is TGTGCCAGCGGAAATTCCCTGGGGGGTTCCTACGAGCAGTACTTC. Its protein product is CASGNSLGGSYEQYF. Full variable domain (missing parts from reference TRBV28 and TRBJ2-7): DVKVTQSSRYLVKRTGEKVFLECVQDMDHENMFWYRQDPGLGLRLIYFSYDVKMKEKGDIPEGYSVSREKKERFSLILESASTNQTSMYLCASGNSLGGSYEQYFGPGTRLTVT.

On this clone: This sequence may be a read error, since a much larger clone differs from it by one base. Within the sample, other DNA sequences also encode this same CDR3. The V call is TRBV29-1, the J call TRBJ1-2; 7 bases fit TRBD1. V shed 5 bases and J 3 bases; nucleotides not matched to a gene: 6. The CDR3 runs 13 residues. The germline CDR1 and CDR2 sequences are SQVTM and ANQGSEA. Here the CDR3 reads CSVSTGLDYGYTF. DNA for the CDR3: TGCAGCGTTTCGACAGGGCTTGACTATGGCTACACCTTC.

Regarding this clone: Given a much more abundant clone one base away, this may be a read error. Other nucleotide sequences from this sample produce the same CDR3. V usage is TRBV28 and J usage is TRBJ1-4, with TRBD1 matching over 8 bases. This CDR3 has 14 residues. Germline CDR1 reads MDHEN; CDR2 reads SYDVKM. CDR3 sequence reads: CASSSRTGNEKLFF. CDR3 nucleotide sequence: TGTGCCAGCAGTTCAAGGACAGGGAATGAGAAACTGTTTTTT.